The 25 T cell receptor beta chains below all came from one sample that was sequenced in a study of T cells in Graves' hyperthyroidism and ophthalmopathy. Researchers took RNA transcripts and amplified the TCR beta CDR3 regions from them. Initially, a first-round RT-PCR of the TCR CDR3 employed the HTBI primer set. TCRdb re-analysed the multiplex PCR reads in MiXCR, keeping a single row per CDR3 protein. There are about 250,000 distinct CDR3 sequences in the sample; about 24% occur only once, and roughly 40% lies in the top ten. The sample consisted of blood. These receptors were taken from a woman in her forties with Graves' ophthalmopathy.

This clonotype appeared many times. The V call is TRBV6-5, the J call TRBJ1-3; D not resolved. V lost 0 bases, J lost 0 bases, and 6 bases lay in between. CDR3 length equals 15 residues. Germline loops: CDR1 MNHEY, CDR2 SVGAGI. The CDR3 nucleotides are TGTGCCAGCAGTTACTCCGGAAGCTCTGGAAACACCATATATTTT. Translating it yields CASSYSGSSGNTIYF.

This clonotype turned up a few times. This sequence joins TRBV9 and TRBJ1-6, with D possibly TRBD1 on 6 matching bases. V lost 2 bases, J lost 7 bases, and 16 bases lay in between. CDR1 is SGDLS and CDR2 is YYNGEE in the germline V gene. The CDR3 loop spans 16 amino acids. The CDR3 loop is CASSVYPQGPNSPLHF. CDR3 in DNA: TGTGCCAGCAGCGTTTACCCTCAGGGGCCCAATTCACCCCTCCACTTT.

This clonotype was counted between two and nine times. This chain joins TRBV6-1 and TRBJ2-5; 7 bases line up with TRBD2. The CDR3 runs 14 residues. V shed 3 bases and J 2 bases; nucleotides not matched to a gene: 3. Germline CDR1 MNHNS, CDR2 SASEGT. The CDR3 bases are TGTGCCAGCAGTGACCGGACTAGTCAAGAGACCCAGTACTTC. Translating it yields CASSDRTSQETQYF.

This clonotype was counted at least ten times. V gene TRBV2 combines with J gene TRBJ2-7, with D unclear. Germline V gene sequence: CDR1 SNHLY, CDR2 FYNNEI. The CDR3 loop spans 10 amino acids. V dropped 4 bases and J dropped 4 bases, with 2 bases sitting between them. CDR3 residues: CASSGYEQYF. The CDR3 DNA is TGTGCCAGCAGTGGTTACGAGCAGTACTTC. Full variable domain (rest looked up from reference TRBV2 and TRBJ2-7): EPEVTQTPSHQVTQMGQEVILRCVPISNHLYFYWYRQILGQKVEFLVSFYNNEISEKSEIFDDQFSVERPDGSNFTLKIRSTKLEDSAMYFCASSGYEQYFGPGTRLTVT.

This clonotype was seen once. The V call is TRBV12-3 or TRBV12-4, the J call TRBJ2-2, with D perhaps matching TRBD1 (5 bases). This CDR3 has 16 amino acids. Trimming took off 6 bases at V and 3 bases at J, with 17 bases between the two ends. As DNA, the CDR3 is TGTGCCAGCAGCCGCAGACAGAGCCCCGACACCGGGGAGCTGTTTTTT. This sequence encodes CASSRRQSPDTGELFF.

This clonotype was seen only a few times. The V gene is TRBV20-1, the J gene TRBJ2-5; a weak D match, TRBD2 (5 bases). CDR3 length: 15 amino acids. From germline, CDR1 is DFQATT and CDR2 SNEGSKA (reference sequence). Trimming took off 3 bases at V and 7 bases at J, with 21 bases between the two ends. The CDR3 sequence is CSASQLNSAPGTQYF. The DNA for the CDR3 is TGCAGTGCTAGCCAACTTAATAGCGCCCCAGGGACCCAGTACTTC.

Ten or more counts support this clonotype. V usage is TRBV7-2 and J usage is TRBJ2-7; D is unresolved. The germline CDR1 and CDR2 sequences are SGHTA and FQGNSA. V was pared by 3 bases and J by 6 bases, with 6 bases between. The CDR3 contains 11 residues. CDR3 DNA sequence: TGTGCCAGCAGCTTGATCGGCGAGCAGTACTTC. Translated: CASSLIGEQYF.

This clonotype has only a few counts. The gene calls are TRBV12-5 and TRBJ1-1; a possible D gene is TRBD1 (6 bases). V lost 2 bases, J lost 4 bases, and 14 bases lay in between. The CDR3 is 15 amino acids. From germline, CDR1 is LGHNT and CDR2 FRNRAP. This CDR3 reads CASGLCQGTCTEAFF. The CDR3 DNA reads as TGTGCTAGTGGTTTGTGCCAGGGGACTTGCACTGAAGCTTTCTTT.

This clonotype was counted many times. The chain joins TRBV28 to TRBJ2-7; weak D call: TRBD2 (6 bases). Per germline, CDR1 MDHEN and CDR2 SYDVKM. V lost 3 bases to trimming and J lost 3 bases, with 6 bases between them. The CDR3 length is 12 residues. CDR3 protein: CASSLRDYEQYF. DNA of the CDR3: TGTGCCAGCAGTTTGCGGGACTACGAGCAGTACTTC.

This clonotype showed up many times. This chain joins TRBV9 and TRBJ1-2, with TRBD1 as a possible D gene (6 bases). This CDR3 has 14 residues. Germline loops: CDR1 SGDLS, CDR2 YYNGEE. Trimming pared 4 bases from V and 3 bases from J, leaving 13 bases between. CDR3 amino acids: CASSSWDTHYGYTF. The CDR3 bases are TGTGCCAGCAGCTCCTGGGACACCCACTATGGCTACACCTTC.

This clonotype was detected ten times or more. V gene TRBV24-1 combines with J gene TRBJ2-7; 12 bases match TRBD2. The CDR3 runs 16 residues. The germline CDR1 and CDR2 sequences are KGHDR and SFDVKD. The junction had 6 bases not matched to a gene; V was cut back by 3 bases and J by 4 bases. DNA of the CDR3: TGTGCCACCAGTGATCCGACTAGCGGGAGAGGATACGAGCAGTACTTC. Translated, it gives CATSDPTSGRGYEQYF.

This chain uses TRBV4-1 with TRBJ1-1; TRBD1 is a possible D gene (5 bases). CDR3 length: 16 residues. Germline assignment: CDR1 MGHRA and CDR2 YSYEKL. V was pared by 0 bases and J by 5 bases, with 16 bases between. CDR3 protein: CASSQDSQRWGTEAFF. CDR3 DNA sequence: TGCGCCAGCAGCCAAGATAGTCAAAGGTGGGGGACTGAAGCTTTCTTT.

This clonotype was recorded at least ten times. The chain joins TRBV24-1 to TRBJ1-2; the D gene is possibly TRBD1 (5 bases). This CDR3 is 15 amino acids long. Germline values: CDR1 KGHDR, CDR2 SFDVKD. Deletions cut 3 bases from V and 2 bases from J, with 12 bases between. This chain's CDR3 is CATSDPGRSNYGYTF. Here the CDR3 DNA reads TGTGCCACCAGTGATCCGGGACGGTCCAACTATGGCTACACCTTC.

This clonotype has at least ten counts. This chain uses TRBV2 with TRBJ2-2, with D maybe TRBD1 (5 bases). Trimming pared 6 bases from V and 6 bases from J, leaving 8 bases between. The germline V gene encodes CDR1 SNHLY and CDR2 FYNNEI. The CDR3 extends over 12 amino acids. CDR3 nucleotide sequence: TGTGCCAGCAGGGGGCTGGCCGGGGAGCTGTTTTTT. Translating gives CASRGLAGELFF.

This clonotype was seen many times. The gene calls are TRBV6-5 and TRBJ1-1, with no clear D. Germline V gene lookup returns CDR1 MNHEY and CDR2 SVGAGI. V was shortened by 5 bases and J by 1 base, with 8 bases between the two germline ends. This CDR3 has 13 amino acids. The CDR3 spells CASSPPGNTEAFF. The CDR3 DNA sequence: TGTGCCAGCAGTCCCCCCGGGAACACTGAAGCTTTCTTT.

This clonotype has ten or more counts. This chain uses TRBV28 with TRBJ2-7, with 7 bases identical to TRBD2. Unmatched junction bases numbered 5, after V lost 3 bases and J lost 3 bases. CDR1 and CDR2 from the germline V gene are MDHEN and SYDVKM. The CDR3 loop spans 14 amino acids. CDR3 nucleotide sequence: TGTGCCAGCAGTTTGCTAGCGGAGTACTACGAGCAGTACTTC. Its translation is CASSLLAEYYEQYF. The variable domain in full, completed from reference TRBV28 and TRBJ2-7, reads DVKVTQSSRYLVKRTGEKVFLECVQDMDHENMFWYRQDPGLGLRLIYFSYDVKMKEKGDIPEGYSVSREKKERFSLILESASTNQTSMYLCASSLLAEYYEQYFGPGTRLTVT.

This clonotype was detected many times. The chain links TRBV20-1 to TRBJ2-2, with D perhaps being TRBD1 or TRBD2 (5 bases each). The germline V and J ends were trimmed by 3 bases and 7 bases, with 18 bases remaining between them. CDR3 length: 15 residues. Per germline, CDR1 DFQATT and CDR2 SNEGSKA (reference sequence). The CDR3 region has the DNA TGCAGTGCTAGTGGGGGAGTCCTAGGTGGCGGGGAGCTGTTTTTT. As protein: CSASGGVLGGGELFF.

Many counts were recorded for this clonotype. The chain employs TRBV4-2 and TRBJ2-7, with 11 nucleotides matching TRBD2. Germline V gene sequence: CDR1 LGHNA, CDR2 YNFKEQ. With 4 bases clipped from V and 4 bases from J, the junction kept 9 bases outside the gene matches. This CDR3 region has 16 residues. This chain's CDR3 is CASSPPILAGAYEQYF. As DNA, the CDR3 is TGTGCCAGCAGCCCCCCGATACTAGCGGGAGCTTACGAGCAGTACTTC.

The chain recombines TRBV19 with TRBJ1-5, with D possibly being TRBD1 (6 bases). The CDR3 contains 15 residues. Trimming cost V 5 bases and J 0 bases, with 11 bases left between them. Germline assignment: CDR1 LNHDA and CDR2 SQIVND (reference sequence). In nucleotides, the CDR3 is TGTGCCAGTAGTTTGGACAGACATAGCAATCAGCCCCAGCATTTT. Translated: CASSLDRHSNQPQHF.

This clonotype was seen at least ten times. The chain's CDR3 is CASSQPSGQGAYGYTF. The CDR3, as DNA: TGTGCCAGCAGCCAACCCTCAGGACAGGGGGCCTATGGCTACACCTTC. The gene calls are TRBV3-1 and TRBJ1-2; 11 bases fit TRBD1. With 2 bases clipped from V and 4 bases from J, the junction kept 6 bases outside the gene matches. Germline values: CDR1 LGHDT, CDR2 YNNKEL (reference sequence). The CDR3 has 16 amino acids.

The chain is built from TRBV25-1 and TRBJ2-7, with 15 bases aligning to TRBD2. With V trimmed by 5 bases and J by 2 bases, 16 bases remained unmatched. The germline V gene has CDR1 MGHDK and CDR2 SYGVNS. This CDR3 spans 20 amino acids. The CDR3 is CASSRLIGLAGGGSPYEQYF. CDR3 sequence (DNA): TGTGCCAGCAGTCGACTCATCGGACTAGCGGGAGGGGGGTCGCCCTACGAGCAGTACTTC.

In this sample, this clonotype turned up many times. V is TRBV27 and J is TRBJ2-7; 10 bases agree with TRBD1. This CDR3 has 15 residues. CDR1 MNHEY and CDR2 SMNVEV come from the germline V gene (reference sequence). The trim removed 5 bases at V and 2 bases at J, leaving 6 bases unmatched. CDR3 DNA: TGTGCCAGCAGTCCGATCGGACAGGGGGCCTACGAGCAGTACTTC. Encoded protein: CASSPIGQGAYEQYF.

This clonotype showed up many times. The chain carries TRBV4-1 and TRBJ2-7; TRBD2 matches at 7 bases. The CDR3 runs 14 residues. After removal of 3 bases from V and 1 base from J, the junction contained 3 bases not matched to a gene. Per the germline V gene, CDR1 is MGHRA and CDR2 is YSYEKL. The CDR3 DNA is TGCGCCAGCAGCCATCGCGGGAGATCCTACGAGCAGTACTTC. Amino acids: CASSHRGRSYEQYF.

This rearrangement joins TRBV6-5 to TRBJ2-7; TRBD2 might be the D (7 bases). The J call is uncertain, as TRBJ2-1 better fits the DNA end. CDR1 and CDR2 from the germline V gene are MNHEY and SVGAGI. The CDR3 is made up of 16 amino acids. Here the CDR3 reads CASRTSRRGATYEQFF. The CDR3 DNA is TGTGCCAGCAGAACATCGAGACGGGGGGCGACCTACGAGCAGTTCTTC.

This clonotype was seen repeatedly, ten times or more. The chain combines TRBV3-1 with TRBJ2-5; perhaps D is TRBD1 or TRBD2 (6 bases each). Germline CDR1 is LGHDT and CDR2 is YNNKEL (reference sequence). V lost 3 bases, J lost 5 bases, and 13 bases lay in between. There are 14 residues in the CDR3. The CDR3, as DNA: TGTGCCAGCAGCCACACAGGGCGGGGCGAGACCCAGTACTTC. Protein product: CASSHTGRGETQYF.